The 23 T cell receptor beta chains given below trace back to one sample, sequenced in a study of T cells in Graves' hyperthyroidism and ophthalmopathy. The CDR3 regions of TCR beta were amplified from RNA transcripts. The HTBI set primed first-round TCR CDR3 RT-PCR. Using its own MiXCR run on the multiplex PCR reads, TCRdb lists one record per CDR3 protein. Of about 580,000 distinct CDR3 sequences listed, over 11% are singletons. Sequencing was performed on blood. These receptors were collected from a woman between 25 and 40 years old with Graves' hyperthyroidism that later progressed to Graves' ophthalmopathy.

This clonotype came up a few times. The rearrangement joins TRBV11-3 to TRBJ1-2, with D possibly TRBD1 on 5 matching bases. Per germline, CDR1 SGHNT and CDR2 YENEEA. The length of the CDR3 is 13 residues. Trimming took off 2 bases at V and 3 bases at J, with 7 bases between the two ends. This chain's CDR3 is CASSLRGHYGYTF. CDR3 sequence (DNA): TGTGCCAGCAGCTTAAGGGGTCACTATGGCTACACCTTC.

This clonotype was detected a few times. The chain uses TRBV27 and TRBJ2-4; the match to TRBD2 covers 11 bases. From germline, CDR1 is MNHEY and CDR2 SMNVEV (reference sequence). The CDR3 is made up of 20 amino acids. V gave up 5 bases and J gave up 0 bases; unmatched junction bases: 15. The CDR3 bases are TGTGCCAGCAGTCCGATCACGACTAGCGGGAATACCCTAGCCAAAAACATTCAGTACTTC. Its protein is CASSPITTSGNTLAKNIQYF.

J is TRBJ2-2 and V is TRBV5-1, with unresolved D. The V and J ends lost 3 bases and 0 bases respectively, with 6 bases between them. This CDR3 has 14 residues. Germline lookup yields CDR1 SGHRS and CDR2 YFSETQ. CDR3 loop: CASSSPTNTGELFF. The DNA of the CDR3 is TGCGCCAGCAGCTCCCCCACGAACACCGGGGAGCTGTTTTTT.

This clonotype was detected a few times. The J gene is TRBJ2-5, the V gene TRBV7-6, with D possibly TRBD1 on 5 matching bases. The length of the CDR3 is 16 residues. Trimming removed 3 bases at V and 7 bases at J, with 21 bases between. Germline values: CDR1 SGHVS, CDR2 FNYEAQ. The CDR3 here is CASSLQERQWPGTQYF. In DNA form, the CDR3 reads TGTGCCAGCAGCTTGCAGGAAAGACAGTGGCCAGGGACCCAGTACTTC. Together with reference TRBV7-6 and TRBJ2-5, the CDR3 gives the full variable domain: GAGVSQSPRYKVTKRGQDVALRCDPISGHVSLYWYRQALGQGPEFLTYFNYEAQQDKSGLPNDRFSAERPEGSISTLTIQRTEQRDSAMYRCASSLQERQWPGTQYFGPGTRLLVL.

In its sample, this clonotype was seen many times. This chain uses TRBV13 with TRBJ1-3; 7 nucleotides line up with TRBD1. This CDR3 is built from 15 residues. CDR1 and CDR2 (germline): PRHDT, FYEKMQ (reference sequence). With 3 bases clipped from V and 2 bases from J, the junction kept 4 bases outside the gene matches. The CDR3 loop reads CASSFGQGAGNTIYF. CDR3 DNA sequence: TGTGCCAGCAGCTTCGGGCAGGGGGCTGGAAACACCATATATTTT.

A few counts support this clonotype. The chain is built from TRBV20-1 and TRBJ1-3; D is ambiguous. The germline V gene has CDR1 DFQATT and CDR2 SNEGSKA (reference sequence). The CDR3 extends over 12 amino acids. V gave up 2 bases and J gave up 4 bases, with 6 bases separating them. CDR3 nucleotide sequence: TGCAGTGCTAGATCCGGGGGAAACACCATATATTTT. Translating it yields CSARSGGNTIYF.

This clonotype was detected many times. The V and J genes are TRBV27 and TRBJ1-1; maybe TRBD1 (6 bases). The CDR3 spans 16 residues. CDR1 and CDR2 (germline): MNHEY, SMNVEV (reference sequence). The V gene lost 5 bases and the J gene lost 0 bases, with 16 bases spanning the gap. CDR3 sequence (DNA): TGTGCCAGCAGTCTCAAATACAGGGTTATGAACACTGAAGCTTTCTTT. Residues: CASSLKYRVMNTEAFF.

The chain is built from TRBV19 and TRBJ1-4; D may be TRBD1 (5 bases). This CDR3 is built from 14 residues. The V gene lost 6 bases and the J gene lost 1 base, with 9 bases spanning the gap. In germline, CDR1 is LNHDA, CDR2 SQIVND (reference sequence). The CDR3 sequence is CASRKGRTNEKLFF. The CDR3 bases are TGTGCCAGTAGAAAGGGACGAACTAATGAAAAACTGTTTTTT.

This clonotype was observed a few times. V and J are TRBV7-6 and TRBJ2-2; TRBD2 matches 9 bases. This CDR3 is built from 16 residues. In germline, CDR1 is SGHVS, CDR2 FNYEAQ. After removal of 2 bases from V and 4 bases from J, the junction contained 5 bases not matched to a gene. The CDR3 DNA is TGTGCCAGCAGCTTATCTAGCGGGACCCGCACCGGGGAGCTGTTTTTT. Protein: CASSLSSGTRTGELFF.

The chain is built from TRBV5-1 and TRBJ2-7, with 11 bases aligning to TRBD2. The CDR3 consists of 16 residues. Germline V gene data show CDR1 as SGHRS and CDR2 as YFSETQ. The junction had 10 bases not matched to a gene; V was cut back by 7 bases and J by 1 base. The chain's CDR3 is CASPSGRQSPSYEQYF. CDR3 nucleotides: TGCGCCAGCCCTAGCGGGAGGCAATCTCCTTCCTACGAGCAGTACTTC. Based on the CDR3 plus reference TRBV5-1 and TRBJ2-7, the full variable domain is KAGVTQTPRYLIKTRGQQVTLSCSPISGHRSVSWYQQTPGQGLQFLFEYFSETQRNKGNFPGRFSGRQFSNSRSEMNVSTLELGDSALYLCASPSGRQSPSYEQYFGPGTRLTVT.

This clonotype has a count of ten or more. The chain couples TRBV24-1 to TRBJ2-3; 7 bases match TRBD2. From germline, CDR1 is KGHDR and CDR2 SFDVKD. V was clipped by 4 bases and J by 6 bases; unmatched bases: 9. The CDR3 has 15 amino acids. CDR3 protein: CATSDPERGGDTQYF. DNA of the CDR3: TGTGCCACCAGTGACCCCGAGCGGGGCGGGGATACGCAGTATTTT.

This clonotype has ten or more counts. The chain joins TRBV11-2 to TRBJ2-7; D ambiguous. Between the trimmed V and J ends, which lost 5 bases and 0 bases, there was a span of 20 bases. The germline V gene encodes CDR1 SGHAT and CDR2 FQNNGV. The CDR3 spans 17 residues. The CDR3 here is CASSLTEDGAHSYEQYF. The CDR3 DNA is TGTGCCAGCAGCCTCACCGAAGACGGCGCCCACTCCTACGAGCAGTACTTC.

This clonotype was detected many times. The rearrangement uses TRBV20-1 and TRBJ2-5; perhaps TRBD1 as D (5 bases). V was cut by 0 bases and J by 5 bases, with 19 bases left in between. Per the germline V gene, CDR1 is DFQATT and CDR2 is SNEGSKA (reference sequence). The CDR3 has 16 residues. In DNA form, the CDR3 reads TGCAGTGCTAGAGATTGGCAGGGTGTTCTCCAGGAGACCCAGTACTTC. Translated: CSARDWQGVLQETQYF.

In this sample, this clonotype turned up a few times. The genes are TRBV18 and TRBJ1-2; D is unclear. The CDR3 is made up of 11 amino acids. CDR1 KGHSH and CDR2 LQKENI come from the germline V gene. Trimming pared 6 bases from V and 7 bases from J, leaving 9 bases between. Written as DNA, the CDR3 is TGTGCCAGCTCCGAGGACGCTGGCTACACCTTC. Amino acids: CASSEDAGYTF.

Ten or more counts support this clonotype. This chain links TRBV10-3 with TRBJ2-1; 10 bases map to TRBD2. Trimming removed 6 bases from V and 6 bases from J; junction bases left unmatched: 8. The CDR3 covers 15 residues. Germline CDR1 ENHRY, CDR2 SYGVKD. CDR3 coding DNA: TGTGCCATCAGCCCCGGGACTAGCGCAGTCAATGAGCAGTTCTTC. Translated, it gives CAISPGTSAVNEQFF.

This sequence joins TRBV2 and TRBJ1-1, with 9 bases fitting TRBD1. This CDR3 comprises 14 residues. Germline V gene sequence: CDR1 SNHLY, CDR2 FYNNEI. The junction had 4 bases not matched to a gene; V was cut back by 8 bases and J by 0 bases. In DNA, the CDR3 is TGTGCCAGCGGGACAGGGATCATGAACACTGAAGCTTTCTTT. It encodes CASGTGIMNTEAFF.

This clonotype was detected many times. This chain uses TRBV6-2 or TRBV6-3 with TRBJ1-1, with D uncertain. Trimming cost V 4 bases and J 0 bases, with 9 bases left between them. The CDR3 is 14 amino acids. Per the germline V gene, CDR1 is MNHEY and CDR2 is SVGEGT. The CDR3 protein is CASSSDGLNTEAFF. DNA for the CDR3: TGTGCCAGCAGTTCGGACGGACTGAACACTGAAGCTTTCTTT.

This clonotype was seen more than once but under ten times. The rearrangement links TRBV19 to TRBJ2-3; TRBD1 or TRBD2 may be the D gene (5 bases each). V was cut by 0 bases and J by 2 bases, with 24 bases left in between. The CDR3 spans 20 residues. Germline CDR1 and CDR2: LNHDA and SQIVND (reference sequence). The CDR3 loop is CASSIEATRGPSSYTDTQYF. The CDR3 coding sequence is TGTGCCAGTAGTATAGAGGCCACTAGGGGACCTTCCTCTTACACAGATACGCAGTATTTT.

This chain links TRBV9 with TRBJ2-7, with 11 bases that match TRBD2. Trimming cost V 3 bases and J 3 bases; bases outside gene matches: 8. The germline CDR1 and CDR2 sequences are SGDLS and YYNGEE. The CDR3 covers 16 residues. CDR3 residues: CASSDTGTSGGYEQYF. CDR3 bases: TGTGCCAGCAGCGATACCGGGACTAGCGGTGGCTACGAGCAGTACTTC.

The CDR3 reads CASSFAGGQPNYEQYF. DNA of the CDR3: TGTGCCAGCAGTTTCGCAGGGGGACAGCCTAATTACGAGCAGTACTTC. The chain links TRBV27 to TRBJ2-7; 7 bases agree with TRBD1. The V gene end was trimmed by 3 bases and the J gene end by 4 bases; junction bases not matched to a gene: 12. Germline V gene sequence: CDR1 MNHEY, CDR2 SMNVEV (reference sequence). The CDR3 is 16 residues long.

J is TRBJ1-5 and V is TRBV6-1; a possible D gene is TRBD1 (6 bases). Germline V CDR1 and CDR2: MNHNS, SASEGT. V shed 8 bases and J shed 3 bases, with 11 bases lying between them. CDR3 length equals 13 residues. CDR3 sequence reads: CASGTPINQPQHF. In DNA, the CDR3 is TGTGCCAGCGGGACACCGATCAATCAGCCCCAGCATTTT.

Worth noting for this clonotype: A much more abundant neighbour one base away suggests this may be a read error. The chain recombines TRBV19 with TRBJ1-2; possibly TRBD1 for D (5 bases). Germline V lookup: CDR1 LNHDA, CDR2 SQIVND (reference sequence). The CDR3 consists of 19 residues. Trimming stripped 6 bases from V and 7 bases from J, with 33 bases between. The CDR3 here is CASSTLMALTEREGPGYTF. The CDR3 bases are TGTGCCAGTAGCACCCTTATGGCCTTGACAGAGAGAGAAGGGCCTGGCTACACCTTC.

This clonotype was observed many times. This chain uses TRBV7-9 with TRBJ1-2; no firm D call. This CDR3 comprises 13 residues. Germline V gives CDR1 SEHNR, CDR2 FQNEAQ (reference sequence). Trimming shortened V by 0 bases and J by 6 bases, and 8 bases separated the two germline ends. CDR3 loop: CASSLARRDGYTF. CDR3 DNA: TGTGCCAGCAGCTTAGCGAGGCGGGATGGCTACACCTTC.